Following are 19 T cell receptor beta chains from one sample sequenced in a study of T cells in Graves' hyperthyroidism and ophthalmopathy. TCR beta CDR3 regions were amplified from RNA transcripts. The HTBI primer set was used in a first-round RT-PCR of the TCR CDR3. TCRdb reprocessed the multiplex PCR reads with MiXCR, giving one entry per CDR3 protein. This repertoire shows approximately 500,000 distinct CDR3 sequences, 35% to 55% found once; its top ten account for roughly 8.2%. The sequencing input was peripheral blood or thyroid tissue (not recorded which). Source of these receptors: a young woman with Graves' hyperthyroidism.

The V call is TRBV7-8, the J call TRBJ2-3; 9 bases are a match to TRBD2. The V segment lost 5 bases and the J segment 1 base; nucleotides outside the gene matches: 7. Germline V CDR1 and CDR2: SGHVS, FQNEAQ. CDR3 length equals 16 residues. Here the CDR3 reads CASSLLSGRGTDTQYF. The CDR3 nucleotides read TGTGCCAGCAGCCTACTTAGCGGGAGAGGCACAGATACGCAGTATTTT.

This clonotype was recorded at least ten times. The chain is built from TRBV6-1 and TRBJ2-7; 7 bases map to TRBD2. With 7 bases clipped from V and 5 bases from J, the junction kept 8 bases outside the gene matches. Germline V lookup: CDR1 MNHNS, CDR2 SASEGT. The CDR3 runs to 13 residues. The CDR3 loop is CASIRDYTDEQYF. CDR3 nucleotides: TGTGCCAGCATCCGGGACTATACCGACGAGCAGTACTTC.

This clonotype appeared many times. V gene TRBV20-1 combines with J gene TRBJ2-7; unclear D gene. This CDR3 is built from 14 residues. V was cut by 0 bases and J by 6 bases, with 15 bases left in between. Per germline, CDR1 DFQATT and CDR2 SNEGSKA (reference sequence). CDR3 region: CSARDRTVASEQYF. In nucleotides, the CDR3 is TGCAGTGCTAGAGATCGCACAGTGGCCTCCGAGCAGTACTTC.

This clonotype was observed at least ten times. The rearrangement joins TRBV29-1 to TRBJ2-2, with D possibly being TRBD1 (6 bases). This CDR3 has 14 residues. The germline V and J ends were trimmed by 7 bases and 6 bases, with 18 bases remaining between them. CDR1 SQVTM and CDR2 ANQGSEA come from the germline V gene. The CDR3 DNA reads TGCAGCGCCCCTGGGGGCGGCACCGCCGGGGAGCTGTTTTTT. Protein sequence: CSAPGGGTAGELFF.

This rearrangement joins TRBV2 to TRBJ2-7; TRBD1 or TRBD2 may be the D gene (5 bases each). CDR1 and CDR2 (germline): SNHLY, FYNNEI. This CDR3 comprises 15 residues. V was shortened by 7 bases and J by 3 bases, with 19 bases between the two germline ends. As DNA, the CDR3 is TGTGCCAGCAAACCCGGGACGTCCGTAATCTACGAGCAGTACTTC. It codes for CASKPGTSVIYEQYF.

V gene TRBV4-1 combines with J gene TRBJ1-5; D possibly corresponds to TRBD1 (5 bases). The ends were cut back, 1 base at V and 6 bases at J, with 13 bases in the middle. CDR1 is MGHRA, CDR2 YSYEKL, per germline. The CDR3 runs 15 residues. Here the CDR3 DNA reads TGCGCCAGCAGCCAAGGTAGGGGAAGGGGTCAGCCCCAGCATTTT. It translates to CASSQGRGRGQPQHF.

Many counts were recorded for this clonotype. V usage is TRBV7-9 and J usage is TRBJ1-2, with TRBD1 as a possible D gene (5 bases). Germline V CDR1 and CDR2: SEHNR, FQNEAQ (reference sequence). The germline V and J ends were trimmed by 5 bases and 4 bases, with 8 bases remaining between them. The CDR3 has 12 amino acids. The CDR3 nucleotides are TGTGCCAGCAGCACCGACAGCTATGGCTACACCTTC. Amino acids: CASSTDSYGYTF.

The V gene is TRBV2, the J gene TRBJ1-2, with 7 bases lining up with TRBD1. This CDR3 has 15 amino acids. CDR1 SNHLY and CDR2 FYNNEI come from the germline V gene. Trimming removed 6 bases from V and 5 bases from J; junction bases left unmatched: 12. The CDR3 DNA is TGTGCCAGCAGGCTAGGGACAGTTCTGAGGTATGGCTACACCTTC. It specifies CASRLGTVLRYGYTF.

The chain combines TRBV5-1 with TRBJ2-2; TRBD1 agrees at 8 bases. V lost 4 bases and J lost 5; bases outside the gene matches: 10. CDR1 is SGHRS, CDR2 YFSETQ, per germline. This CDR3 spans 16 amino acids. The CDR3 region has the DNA TGCGCCAGCAGCCCGGGATGGACAGGGAGGACCGGGGAGCTGTTTTTT. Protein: CASSPGWTGRTGELFF.

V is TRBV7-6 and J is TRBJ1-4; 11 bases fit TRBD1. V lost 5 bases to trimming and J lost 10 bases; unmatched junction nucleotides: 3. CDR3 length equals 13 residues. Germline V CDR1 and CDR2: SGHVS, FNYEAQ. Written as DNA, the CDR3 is TGTGCCAGCAGCCAGGACAGGGGGCTAAAACTGTTTTTT. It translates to CASSQDRGLKLFF.

As DNA, the CDR3 is TGTGCCAGCAGCTTAGGGCAGGGCTTAACAGATACGCAGTATTTT. Protein: CASSLGQGLTDTQYF. The chain carries TRBV11-1 and TRBJ2-3; D possibly corresponds to TRBD1 (5 bases). The CDR3 has 15 residues. The germline V gene has CDR1 SGHAT and CDR2 FQDESV (reference sequence). V lost 1 base and J 3 bases, leaving 11 bases between the germline ends.

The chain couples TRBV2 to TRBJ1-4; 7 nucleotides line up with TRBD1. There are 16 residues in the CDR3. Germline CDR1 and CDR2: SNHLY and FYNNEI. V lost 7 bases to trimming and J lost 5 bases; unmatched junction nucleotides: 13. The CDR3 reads CASNPGGTALNEKLFF. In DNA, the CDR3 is TGTGCCAGCAATCCAGGGGGGACAGCGCTAAATGAAAAACTGTTTTTT.

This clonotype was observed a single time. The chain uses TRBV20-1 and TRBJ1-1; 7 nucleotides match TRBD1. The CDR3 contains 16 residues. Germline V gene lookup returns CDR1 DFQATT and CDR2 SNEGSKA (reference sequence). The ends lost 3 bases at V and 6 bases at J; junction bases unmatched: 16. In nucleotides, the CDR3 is TGCAGTGCTAGTGGTATCAACCACAGGGGCAGCGCTGAAGCTTTCTTT. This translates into CSASGINHRGSAEAFF.

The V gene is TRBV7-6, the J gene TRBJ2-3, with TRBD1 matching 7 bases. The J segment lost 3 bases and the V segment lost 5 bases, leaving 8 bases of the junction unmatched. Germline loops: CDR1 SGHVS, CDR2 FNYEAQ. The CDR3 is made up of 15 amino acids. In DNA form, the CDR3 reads TGTGCCAGCAGCCGCCGAGGCAGGGGGACAGATACGCAGTATTTT. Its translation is CASSRRGRGTDTQYF.

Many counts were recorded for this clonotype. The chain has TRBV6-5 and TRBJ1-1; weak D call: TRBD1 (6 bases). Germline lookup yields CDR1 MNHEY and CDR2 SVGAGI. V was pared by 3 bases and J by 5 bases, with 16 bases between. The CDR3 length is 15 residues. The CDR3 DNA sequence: TGTGCCAGCAGTTATCGCACGGGTAGGGGGACTGAAGCTTTCTTT. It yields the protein CASSYRTGRGTEAFF.

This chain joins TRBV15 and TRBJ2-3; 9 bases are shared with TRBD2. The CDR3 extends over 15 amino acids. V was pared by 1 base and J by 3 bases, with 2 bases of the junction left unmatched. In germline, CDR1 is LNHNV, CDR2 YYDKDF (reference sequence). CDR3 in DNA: TGTGCCACCAGCAGAGTAGCGGGAGCTACAGATACGCAGTATTTT. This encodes CATSRVAGATDTQYF.

The CDR3 region has the DNA TGTGCCAGCAGTCCTCCTTGGGGGACTAGCGGCTACGAGCAGTACTTC. Encoded protein: CASSPPWGTSGYEQYF. The chain links TRBV7-9 to TRBJ2-7; 11 nucleotides align to TRBD2. The length of the CDR3 is 16 residues. Germline CDR1 and CDR2: SEHNR and FQNEAQ (reference sequence). V lost 6 bases to trimming and J lost 3 bases; unmatched junction nucleotides: 10.

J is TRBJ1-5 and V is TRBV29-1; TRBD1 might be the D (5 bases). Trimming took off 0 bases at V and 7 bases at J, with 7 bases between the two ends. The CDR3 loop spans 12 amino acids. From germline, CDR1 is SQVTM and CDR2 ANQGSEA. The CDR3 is CSVEDGGQPQHF. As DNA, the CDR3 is TGCAGCGTTGAAGACGGGGGGCAGCCCCAGCATTTT. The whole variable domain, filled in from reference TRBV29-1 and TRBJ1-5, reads SAVISQKPSRDICQRGTSLTIQCQVDSQVTMMFWYRQQPGQSLTLIATANQGSEATYESGFVIDKFPISRPNLTFSTLTVSNMSPEDSSIYLCSVEDGGQPQHFGDGTRLSIL.

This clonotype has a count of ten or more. CDR3 loop: CASSQDHRGKETQYF. CDR3 sequence (DNA): TGCGCCAGCAGCCAAGATCATAGAGGAAAAGAGACCCAGTACTTC. This chain uses TRBV4-1 with TRBJ2-5; the D is unclear. Germline V lookup: CDR1 MGHRA, CDR2 YSYEKL. Trimming took 0 bases from V and 3 from J, leaving 11 bases between them. The CDR3 contains 15 residues.